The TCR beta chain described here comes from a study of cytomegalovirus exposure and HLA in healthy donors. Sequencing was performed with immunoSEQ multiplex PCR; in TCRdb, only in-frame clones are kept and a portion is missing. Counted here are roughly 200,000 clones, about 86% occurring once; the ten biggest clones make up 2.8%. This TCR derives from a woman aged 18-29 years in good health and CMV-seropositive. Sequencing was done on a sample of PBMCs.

The chain's CDR3 is CASSSLASYEQYF. The CDR3 region has the DNA TGTGCCAGCAGCTCCCTAGCATCCTACGAGCAGTACTTC. The chain employs TRBV11-2 and TRBJ2-7; D might be TRBD2 (5 bases). Germline V lookup: CDR1 SGHAT, CDR2 FQNNGV. The CDR3 is 13 residues long. The V and J ends lost 4 bases and 1 base respectively, with 8 bases between them.